This T cell receptor beta chain was retrieved from a study of T cell clones after liver transplantation. Study background: Apart from a few HCV-positive recipients, transplants were for non-autoimmune, non-viral reasons. Timepoints were pre-transplant, pre-withdrawal, and after withdrawal was completed or failed.

Overall study results and limits: Low donor cell numbers restricted donor-reactive repertoire measurement in a couple of subjects. Small, mixed patient groups and varying post-transplant times limit these conclusions.

On this clone: Its target is not known.

TCRdb's table, derived via immunoSEQ multiplex PCR, lists solely in-frame clones and lacks some. Of 24,000 or so clones listed, more than 65% are singletons. Trimming took off 7 bases at V and 3 bases at J, with 16 bases between the two ends. CDR3 length equals 15 residues. Per the germline V gene, CDR1 is LNHDA and CDR2 is SQIVND (reference sequence). The sequence derives from a human donor who received a liver transplant. This specimen consisted of CD4+ T cells from blood, obtained before liver transplant. The rearrangement joins TRBV19 to TRBJ1-5, with D tentatively TRBD1 (6 bases). The CDR3 DNA is TGTGCCAGTAAACCGCAGGGGACCCCCAATCAGCCCCAGCATTTT. It specifies CASKPQGTPNQPQHF.